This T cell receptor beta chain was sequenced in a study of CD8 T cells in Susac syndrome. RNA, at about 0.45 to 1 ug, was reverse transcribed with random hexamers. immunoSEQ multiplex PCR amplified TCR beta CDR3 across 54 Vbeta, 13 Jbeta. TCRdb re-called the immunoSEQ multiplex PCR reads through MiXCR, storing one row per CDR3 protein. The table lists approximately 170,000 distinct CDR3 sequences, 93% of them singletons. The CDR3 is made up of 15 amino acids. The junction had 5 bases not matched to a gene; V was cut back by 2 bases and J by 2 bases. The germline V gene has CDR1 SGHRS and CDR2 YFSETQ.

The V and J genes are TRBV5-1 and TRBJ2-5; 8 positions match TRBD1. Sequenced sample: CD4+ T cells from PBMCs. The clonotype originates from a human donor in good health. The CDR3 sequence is CASSFQGAGQETQYF. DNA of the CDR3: TGCGCCAGCAGCTTCCAGGGGGCTGGGCAAGAGACCCAGTACTTC. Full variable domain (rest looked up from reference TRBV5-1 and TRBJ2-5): KAGVTQTPRYLIKTRGQQVTLSCSPISGHRSVSWYQQTPGQGLQFLFEYFSETQRNKGNFPGRFSGRQFSNSRSEMNVSTLELGDSALYLCASSFQGAGQETQYFGPGTRLLVL.